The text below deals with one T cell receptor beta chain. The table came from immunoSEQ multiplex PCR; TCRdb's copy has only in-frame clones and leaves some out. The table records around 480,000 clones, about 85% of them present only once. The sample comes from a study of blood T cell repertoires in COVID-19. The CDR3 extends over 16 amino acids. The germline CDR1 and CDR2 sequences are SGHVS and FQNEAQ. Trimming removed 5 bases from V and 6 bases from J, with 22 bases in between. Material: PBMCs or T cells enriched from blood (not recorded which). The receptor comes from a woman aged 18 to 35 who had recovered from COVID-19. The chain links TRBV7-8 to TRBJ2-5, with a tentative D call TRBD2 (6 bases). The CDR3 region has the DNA TGTGCCAGCAGCCTCCGTCGGGTAGGGGAGGAGAAGACCCAGTACTTC. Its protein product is CASSLRRVGEEKTQYF.